The sequence of this T cell receptor beta chain was determined in a study of blood T cell repertoires in COVID-19. As for the study in general: Specimens from acute and convalescent COVID-19 originated in the United States, Italy and Spain. T cells, B-cell-depleted T cells, or PBMCs provided the cDNA or gDNA that served as material.

In the authors' methods: It was from reference gene primer amplification that nucleated cell counts were estimated. Method: immunoSEQ multiplex PCR; TCRdb's copy keeps in-frame clones and lacks some. The D gene and trimming were derived from the DNA, and the V and J assignments and clone size from that table. This table has some 64,000 clones, around 77% appearing once. CDR1 and CDR2 from the germline V gene are PRHDT and FYEKMQ (reference sequence). CDR3 length: 16 amino acids. V was pared by 5 bases and J by 4 bases, with 9 bases of the junction left unmatched. This receptor was taken from a man aged 80 or over with active or convalescent COVID-19. The genes are TRBV13 and TRBJ2-7; the match to TRBD2 covers 12 bases. Material for sequencing was peripheral blood. The CDR3 spells CASSETTSGGNYEQYF. The CDR3 bases are TGTGCCAGCAGCGAAACGACTAGCGGGGGAAATTACGAGCAGTACTTC. Combining the CDR3 with reference TRBV13 and TRBJ2-7 gives the whole variable domain AAGVIQSPRHLIKEKRETATLKCYPIPRHDTVYWYQQGPGQDPQFLISFYEKMQSDKGSIPDRFSAQQFSDYHSELNMSSLELGDSALYFCASSETTSGGNYEQYFGPGTRLTVT.